The source of this T cell receptor (beta chain) is a study of T cell repertoires in cytomegalovirus infection. On the study more broadly: Signatures in public TCR beta sequences pointed to both CMV infection and matching HLA type.

TCRdb re-called the reads through MiXCR, storing one row per CDR3 protein. This repertoire shows about 500,000 distinct CDR3 sequences, more than 30% found once; its top ten account for 15% to 20%. This clonotype came up a few times. Its antigen is not identified. Findings of the study overall: Across the ex vivo response, the dominant clonotypes were HLA-C-restricted CMV-specific TCR beta clonotypes. Carriage of CMV together with the relevant HLA was identifiable through cumulative public TCR beta family frequency.

Sequencing used cultured PBMCs, obtained from culture after CMV antigen stimulation. The origin of this receptor is a human donor in good health (CMV status not recorded). Some clones in this sample may be carry-over from other donors' samples.

The CDR3 DNA reads as TGTGCCAGCAGCTCCTACAGGGACCCTAATGAAAAACTGTTTTTT. As protein: CASSSYRDPNEKLFF. The rearrangement uses TRBV7-9 and TRBJ1-4; tentative D call: TRBD1 (6 bases). The V gene's germline CDR1 is SEHNR and CDR2 FQNEAQ (reference sequence). The CDR3 is made up of 15 amino acids. V gave up 4 bases and J gave up 3 bases, with 12 bases separating them.